One sample yielded the 17 T cell receptor beta chains listed below, sequenced in a study of T cell changes during pregnancy in multiple sclerosis (dated by TCRdb to the late 2010s). The library was built by means of the immunoSEQ multiplex PCR assay. In its TCRdb copy, this immuneACCESS table keeps in-frame sequences only and misses some clones. Where compared with another copy, unresolved V genes explain less than half of these, and the others have no known cause. The sample contains over 50,000 clones, just under 90% of them found a single time. Clones ranked in the top ten supply about 5.7% of the sample. What was sequenced was peripheral blood from another person, used as feeder cells. The receptors derive from a human donor whose cells served as feeder cells for cultures in a pregnancy study.

The chain combines TRBV5-1 with TRBJ1-6; possible D gene TRBD1, 5 bases. Germline loops: CDR1 SGHRS, CDR2 YFSETQ. The CDR3 is made up of 16 amino acids. The germline V and J ends were trimmed by 4 bases and 2 bases, with 13 bases remaining between them. In nucleotides, the CDR3 is TGCGCCAGCAGCCTAAAAGTAGGGGCCTATAATTCACCCCTCCACTTT. It encodes CASSLKVGAYNSPLHF.

The chain joins TRBV7-6 to TRBJ1-6; D uncertain. V was trimmed by 2 bases and J by 13 bases, leaving 21 bases between them. The CDR3 extends over 16 amino acids. Per the germline V gene, CDR1 is SGHVS and CDR2 is FNYEAQ. CDR3 nucleotide sequence: TGTGCCAGCAGCTTAAACCCCCCCCCTGGATCCCTTCCCCTCCACTTT. This translates into CASSLNPPPGSLPLHF.

This sequence joins TRBV4-1 and TRBJ2-5; 7 nucleotides agree with TRBD1. CDR1 is MGHRA and CDR2 is YSYEKL in the germline V gene. CDR3 length: 16 amino acids. V gave up 2 bases and J gave up 11 bases; unmatched junction bases: 17. The CDR3 loop reads CASSQRSAGQAGEQYF. Here the CDR3 DNA reads TGCGCCAGCAGCCAAAGGTCGGCCGGACAGGCTGGGGAGCAGTACTTC.

The chain combines TRBV15 with TRBJ2-7; 7 positions agree with TRBD1. The germline V gene has CDR1 LNHNV and CDR2 YYDKDF (reference sequence). The V segment lost 1 base and the J segment 6 bases; nucleotides outside the gene matches: 15. The CDR3 covers 17 residues. For the CDR3, the DNA is TGTGCCACCAGCAGAGTAAGACAGGGTTCGATATTGGCCGAGCAGTACTTC. It is translated as CATSRVRQGSILAEQYF.

J is TRBJ2-3 and V is TRBV2; TRBD2 agrees at 7 bases. Trimming took 6 bases from V and 1 from J; bases not matched to a gene: 4. The CDR3 loop spans 14 amino acids. Germline CDR1 is SNHLY and CDR2 is FYNNEI. CDR3 DNA sequence: TGTGCCAGCAGCTTCACTAGCGGCACAGATACGCAGTATTTT. This codes for CASSFTSGTDTQYF.

V is TRBV5-6 and J is TRBJ2-5; D ambiguous. CDR3 length: 12 amino acids. The V end was cut by 4 bases, the J end by 2 bases, with 6 bases between. Germline lookup yields CDR1 SGHDT and CDR2 YYEEEE. CDR3 sequence reads: CASSRIQETQYF. Written as DNA, the CDR3 is TGTGCCAGCAGCCGGATTCAAGAGACCCAGTACTTC.

The chain joins TRBV20-1 to TRBJ2-1; 7 bases fit TRBD2. From germline, CDR1 is DFQATT and CDR2 SNEGSKA (reference sequence). Trimming cost V 5 bases and J 12 bases; bases outside gene matches: 7. This CDR3 comprises 11 residues. The CDR3 coding sequence is TGCAGTGCTGGTCGGGAGGTTGGGCAGTTCTTC. Translating gives CSAGREVGQFF.

V usage is TRBV9 and J usage is TRBJ2-1, with 11 bases matching TRBD2. Germline V gene sequence: CDR1 SGDLS, CDR2 YYNGEE. The CDR3 consists of 15 residues. With 0 bases clipped from V and 4 bases from J, the junction kept 0 bases outside the gene matches. The CDR3 is CASSVGLAGYNEQFF. The CDR3 bases are TGTGCCAGCAGCGTAGGACTAGCGGGGTACAATGAGCAGTTCTTC.

The chain joins TRBV5-6 to TRBJ1-2, with 9 bases aligning to TRBD1. Germline assignment: CDR1 SGHDT and CDR2 YYEEEE. J lost 4 bases, V lost 4 bases, and 11 bases had no gene match. The CDR3 runs to 16 residues. This CDR3 is CASSRRDRAPSYGYTF. DNA for the CDR3: TGTGCCAGCAGCCGCCGGGACAGGGCCCCATCCTATGGCTACACCTTC.

The gene calls are TRBV4-3 and TRBJ1-2; D possibly corresponds to TRBD1 (5 bases). CDR1 LGHNA and CDR2 YSLEER come from the germline V gene. The V end lost 8 bases, the J end lost 5 bases, and 18 bases lay between the germline ends. The CDR3 has 14 amino acids. For the CDR3, the DNA is TGCGCCAGCTCACCCGAGGGGTCAGCTTATGGCTACACCTTC. This gives the protein CASSPEGSAYGYTF.

The V gene is TRBV6-6, the J gene TRBJ1-1; 7 bases map to TRBD1. V trimming: 4 bases; J trimming: 1 base; junction bases outside the gene matches: 6. The CDR3 is 15 residues long. Per the germline V gene, CDR1 is MNHNY and CDR2 is SVGAGI (reference sequence). CDR3 region: CASSSQGVGNTEAFF. The CDR3 nucleotides are TGTGCCAGCAGTTCCCAGGGGGTTGGGAACACTGAAGCTTTCTTT.

The chain has TRBV25-1 and TRBJ2-3, with D tentatively TRBD1 (6 bases). Between the trimmed V and J ends, which lost 1 base and 0 bases, there was a span of 17 bases. CDR1 and CDR2 from the germline V gene are MGHDK and SYGVNS. This CDR3 spans 18 amino acids. CDR3 residues: CASSEFNFRGGSTDTQYF. CDR3 DNA sequence: TGTGCCAGCAGTGAATTCAACTTCAGGGGTGGAAGCACAGATACGCAGTATTTT. Together with reference TRBV25-1 and TRBJ2-3, the CDR3 gives the full variable domain: EADIYQTPRYLVIGTGKKITLECSQTMGHDKMYWYQQDPGMELHLIHYSYGVNSTEKGDLSSESTVSRIRTEHFPLTLESARPSHTSQYLCASSEFNFRGGSTDTQYFGPGTRLTVL.

The J gene is TRBJ2-7, the V gene TRBV2; TRBD1 is a possible D gene (6 bases). Germline CDR1 and CDR2: SNHLY and FYNNEI. The CDR3 loop spans 15 amino acids. V shed 4 bases and J shed 3 bases, with 16 bases lying between them. The CDR3 protein is CASSAEQGVGYEQYF. Here the CDR3 DNA reads TGTGCCAGCAGTGCCGAACAGGGAGTAGGCTACGAGCAGTACTTC.

The chain links TRBV6-6 to TRBJ1-4; D perhaps matches TRBD1 (5 bases). The CDR3 is made up of 15 amino acids. The V end was cut by 1 base, the J end by 8 bases, with 14 bases between. Germline V gene data show CDR1 as MNHNY and CDR2 as SVGAGI (reference sequence). In DNA form, the CDR3 reads TGTGCCAGCAGTTACTTCACGGGGGGTCGGGAAAAACTGTTTTTT. Protein sequence: CASSYFTGGREKLFF.

This chain joins TRBV9 and TRBJ2-3, with 7 bases identical to TRBD2. Per germline, CDR1 SGDLS and CDR2 YYNGEE. V shed 4 bases, J shed 1 base, and the junction held 9 bases outside the gene matches. This CDR3 comprises 16 residues. The CDR3: CASSPSLAGGTDTQYF. The DNA of the CDR3 is TGTGCCAGCAGCCCCTCGCTGGCGGGAGGCACAGATACGCAGTATTTT.

This clone came up once. V is TRBV7-2 and J is TRBJ1-3; tentatively, D is TRBD1 (6 bases). Germline values: CDR1 SGHTA, CDR2 FQGNSA. The length of the CDR3 is 13 residues. Trimming took 4 bases from V and 9 from J, leaving 13 bases between them. CDR3 sequence reads: CASSSTNRATIYF. DNA of the CDR3: TGTGCCAGCAGCTCAACCAACAGGGCCACCATATATTTT.

V gene TRBV29-1 combines with J gene TRBJ2-3, with TRBD1 as a possible D gene (5 bases). Trimming took 8 bases from V and 3 from J, leaving 9 bases between them. This CDR3 contains 11 residues. Germline CDR1 is SQVTM and CDR2 is ANQGSEA. This chain's CDR3 is CSSRQTDTQYF. As DNA, the CDR3 is TGCAGCTCTCGACAGACAGATACGCAGTATTTT.